This is a list of T cell receptor beta chains from one sample in a study of metastatic and nonmetastatic thyroid tumors. TCRdb reanalyzed the PCR reads via MiXCR. Among more than 9,000 clones, 25% to 40% were seen once, and the ten largest hold 16%. Sequencing was carried out using adjacent normal tissue. All receptors come from a female donor with papillary thyroid cancer or a benign thyroid nodule (not recorded which). Some clones in this sample may be carry-over from other donors' samples. The CDR3 runs from the conserved cysteine through the conserved F or W. The order of the fields is D gene, J gene, clone size, V gene, CDR3 DNA, CDR3 protein. The D gene is left open where the match is weak. Some rows mark clone size as missing; the rest say once, few, many or name a class of expanded clone.

NA | TRBJ1-6 | few | TRBV6-1 | TGTGCCAGCAGTGAGGTCGCCCGCACACCCCTCCACTTT | CASSEVARTPLHF
NA | TRBJ1-6 | few | TRBV27 | TGTGCCAGCAGGGGTGGGAGGGATAATTCACCCCTCCACTTT | CASRGGRDNSPLHF
TRBD1 | TRBJ1-1 | few | TRBV19 | TGTGCCAGTAGGGACAGGGGGATGAACACTGAAGCTTTCTTT | CASRDRGMNTEAFF
TRBD2 | TRBJ2-5 | large | TRBV2 | TGTGCCAGCAGTAGCCAACTAGCGGGAGGGGAGACCCAGTACTTC | CASSSQLAGGETQYF
TRBD1 | TRBJ2-7 | NA | TRBV6-1 | TGTGCCAGCAAAGAGCGGACAGGTGGAGTGTACCTACGAGAATACTGGCAGTACTTC | CASKERTGGVYLREYWQYF
TRBD2 | TRBJ2-3 | NA | TRBV11-1 | TGTGCCAGCAGCTTGAGCGGGAGAGACACAGATACGCAGTATTTT | CASSLSGRDTDTQYF
NA | TRBJ1-1 | NA | TRBV27 | TGTGCCAGCAGTTTAAGGCCCGCTCAGGGTAACACTGAGGATTTCTTT | CASSLRPAQGNTEDFF
TRBD1 | TRBJ1-1 | NA | TRBV20-1 | TGCAGTGCCCAACAGGGGTCCAACACTGAAGCTTTCTTT | CSAQQGSNTEAFF
NA | TRBJ2-1 | NA | TRBV15 | TGTGCCACCAGCAGGGACCCCAGCTACAATGAGCAGTTCTTC | CATSRDPSYNEQFF
NA | TRBJ2-2 | many | TRBV7-3 | TGTGCCAGCAGCTTAGGCCAGGGTGGGACCGGGGAGCTGTTTTTT | CASSLGQGGTGELFF
NA | TRBJ1-2 | NA | TRBV12-3/TRBV12-4 | TGTGCCAGCAGTTCCTCTGCGGATGGCTACACCTTC | CASSSSADGYTF
NA | TRBJ2-7 | NA | TRBV30 | TGTGCCTGGGGCCCCCGGACAGAGTTGACGGTCGGGCAGTACTTC | CAWGPRTELTVGQYF
TRBD2 | TRBJ2-7 | medium-sized | TRBV11-2 | TGTGCCAGCAGCCTAGGGTGGGGGAGGAGCGGGAGTTTCAACGAGCAGTACTTC | CASSLGWGRSGSFNEQYF
TRBD2 | TRBJ2-3 | NA | TRBV28 | TGTGCCAGCAGTTCGTCCGGGACTAGAGGGGGTAGGACAGATACGCAGTATTTT | CASSSSGTRGGRTDTQYF
NA | TRBJ1-1 | few | TRBV6-5 | TGTGCCAGCAGTTCGCCCGGGACAAGGAACACTGAAGCTTTCTTT | CASSSPGTRNTEAFF
TRBD2 | TRBJ2-2 | NA | TRBV7-8 | TGTGCCACCCCGAGGACTAGCGGGAGGAACACCGGGGAGCTGTTTTTT | CATPRTSGRNTGELFF
TRBD1 | TRBJ1-4 | NA | TRBV2 | TGTGCCAGCAGTGGTCCCGGGACAGGGACGGGAAAACTGTTTTTT | CASSGPGTGTGKLFF
TRBD2 | TRBJ2-7 | few | TRBV6-1 | TGTGCCATCGGGGGACTAGCGGGGGAGGGAGAGCAGTACTTC | CAIGGLAGEGEQYF
NA | TRBJ2-7 | few | TRBV20-1 | TGCAGTGCTAGAGATTTTGCGGGAACCTACGAGCAGTACTTC | CSARDFAGTYEQYF
NA | TRBJ1-2 | NA | TRBV6-1 | TGTGCCAGCAGTGAAGTGGACAGCTATGGCTACACCTTC | CASSEVDSYGYTF
NA | TRBJ2-1 | few | TRBV7-2 | TGTGCCAGCAGCTCAGGGCCCTGGAATGAGCAGTTCTTC | CASSSGPWNEQFF
NA | TRBJ1-2 | NA | TRBV20-1 | TGCAGTGCGACCGGAGCTAACTATGGCTACACCTTC | CSATGANYGYTF
NA | TRBJ2-5 | medium-sized | TRBV2 | TGTGCCAGCAGTGAAATAGCGACGGAGACCCAGTACTTC | CASSEIATETQYF
TRBD1 | TRBJ2-1 | NA | TRBV20-1 | TGCAGTGCTAGGGTAGGACAGGGGGTCAGAGAGCAGTTCTTC | CSARVGQGVREQFF
NA | TRBJ2-7 | few | TRBV11-3 | TGTGCCAGCAGCTTAGGGCCCCAGAGCTACGAGCAGTACTTC | CASSLGPQSYEQYF
TRBD2 | TRBJ2-1 | few | TRBV12-3/TRBV12-4 | TGTGCCAGCAGTTTACCTAGCGGTGACTACAATGAGCAGTTCTTC | CASSLPSGDYNEQFF
NA | TRBJ2-2 | few | TRBV9 | TGTGCCAGCAGCTCAGGGGGGGCCGGGGAGCTGTTTTTT | CASSSGGAGELFF
NA | TRBJ1-4 | many | TRBV5-1 | TGCGCCAGCAGGCGGACGGGCGGACTTGCAACTAATGAAAAACTGTTTTTT | CASRRTGGLATNEKLFF
NA | TRBJ1-3 | once | TRBV5-1 | TGCGCCAGCAGCTTGGGGCTTCCCTCTGGAAACACCATATATTTT | CASSLGLPSGNTIYF
NA | TRBJ2-7 | NA | TRBV11-2 | TGTGCCAGCAGCTTACGACGCACCTACGAGCAGTACTTC | CASSLRRTYEQYF
NA | TRBJ1-1 | NA | TRBV29-1 | TGCGTTGCCTCCTCGGGGGGCAACACTGAAGCTTTCTTT | CVASSGGNTEAFF
NA | TRBJ2-3 | NA | TRBV19 | TGTGCCAGTAGTATGGACTCATCGGGGTGGTCAGATACGCAGTATTTT | CASSMDSSGWSDTQYF
NA | TRBJ2-1 | NA | TRBV29-1 | TGCAGCGTTGAAGACCAGAACAGGGTAACCTACAATGAGCAGTTCTTC | CSVEDQNRVTYNEQFF
TRBD2 | TRBJ2-1 | NA | TRBV7-8 | TGTGCCAGCAGCTTAGGTTACCGGGGGGCCTACAATGAGCAGTTCTTC | CASSLGYRGAYNEQFF